The 16 T cell receptor beta chains in this list originate from one sample, sequenced in a study of cytomegalovirus exposure and HLA in healthy donors. The PCR had 60 Vbeta and 13 Jbeta primers. Profiled with immunoSEQ multiplex PCR; TCRdb holds only in-frame clones, not every one. In the table there are roughly 200,000 clones, around 80% of which are singletons. The sequencing input was PBMCs. The receptor set was obtained from a man aged 50 to 60 in good health and CMV-seronegative.

The chain combines TRBV28 with TRBJ1-2, with a weak D call TRBD1 (6 bases). Germline CDR1 MDHEN, CDR2 SYDVKM. Trimming stripped 3 bases from V and 4 bases from J, with 21 bases between. The CDR3 is 17 amino acids. The CDR3 loop reads CASSFGGSLDSLYGYTF. Here the CDR3 DNA reads TGTGCCAGCAGTTTTGGGGGATCGTTGGACAGTCTCTATGGCTACACCTTC.

This chain links TRBV27 with TRBJ2-7; 8 bases are shared with TRBD2. This CDR3 spans 16 amino acids. Per the germline V gene, CDR1 is MNHEY and CDR2 is SMNVEV (reference sequence). V lost 1 base and J lost 0; bases outside the gene matches: 5. This CDR3 is CASSLLAGTSSYEQYF. Written as DNA, the CDR3 is TGTGCCAGCAGTTTATTAGCGGGAACTAGCTCCTACGAGCAGTACTTC.

J is TRBJ1-5 and V is TRBV5-1; 7 nucleotides align to TRBD1. Germline CDR1 SGHRS, CDR2 YFSETQ. Trimming cost V 5 bases and J 1 base; bases outside gene matches: 9. The CDR3 has 16 residues. The CDR3 nucleotides are TGCGCCAGCAGGGAGGGAACAGGGGTGAGCAATCAGCCCCAGCATTTT. Translation gives CASREGTGVSNQPQHF. Complete variable domain (other parts from reference TRBV5-1 and TRBJ1-5): KAGVTQTPRYLIKTRGQQVTLSCSPISGHRSVSWYQQTPGQGLQFLFEYFSETQRNKGNFPGRFSGRQFSNSRSEMNVSTLELGDSALYLCASREGTGVSNQPQHFGDGTRLSIL.

CDR3 sequence: CASGSGTAQETQYF. Here the CDR3 DNA reads TGTGCTAGTGGTTCCGGGACAGCCCAAGAGACCCAGTACTTC. This rearrangement joins TRBV12-5 to TRBJ2-5; 7 nucleotides line up with TRBD1. CDR3 length equals 14 residues. CDR1 is LGHNT and CDR2 is FRNRAP in the germline V gene. V trimming: 4 bases; J trimming: 1 base; junction bases outside the gene matches: 3.

This chain joins TRBV10-3 and TRBJ2-5, with 7 bases fitting TRBD1. TRBJ2-7 matches the DNA end more closely, so the J call is doubtful. Germline CDR1 and CDR2: ENHRY and SYGVKD. This CDR3 region has 14 residues. The CDR3 region is CAIRSQGVDGEQYF. The CDR3 DNA sequence: TGTGCCATCCGCTCTCAGGGGGTTGACGGCGAGCAGTACTTC.

The V and J genes are TRBV5-1 and TRBJ2-5; 10 bases align to TRBD2. The length of the CDR3 is 15 residues. V shed 4 bases, J shed 5 bases, and the junction held 8 bases outside the gene matches. Germline lookup yields CDR1 SGHRS and CDR2 YFSETQ. The CDR3 loop reads CASSAPGAGGETQYF. The CDR3 bases are TGCGCCAGCAGCGCCCCGGGAGCGGGGGGGGAGACCCAGTACTTC.

The chain employs TRBV7-8 and TRBJ1-2; 11 nucleotides match TRBD1. V lost 5 bases and J lost 5; bases outside the gene matches: 7. CDR3 length equals 15 residues. Germline loops: CDR1 SGHVS, CDR2 FQNEAQ. The CDR3 protein is CASSGPDRGPYGYTF. The CDR3 nucleotides read TGTGCCAGCAGCGGTCCGGACAGGGGGCCATATGGCTACACCTTC.

V gene TRBV29-1 combines with J gene TRBJ2-3, with 9 bases aligning to TRBD2. Losses at the gene ends were 3 bases for V and 4 bases for J; bases not matched to a gene: 5. The CDR3 spans 14 residues. Germline CDR1 SQVTM, CDR2 ANQGSEA. CDR3 loop: CSVDPGLASDTQYF. As DNA, the CDR3 is TGCAGCGTTGATCCGGGACTAGCTTCAGATACGCAGTATTTT.

The CDR3 DNA follows: TGCGCCAGCAGGTGGACTAGCGGGACACCTAGGGGCGACACAGATACGCAGTATTTT. This gives the protein CASRWTSGTPRGDTDTQYF. The chain uses TRBV5-1 and TRBJ2-3; 12 nucleotides line up with TRBD2. From germline, CDR1 is SGHRS and CDR2 YFSETQ. The CDR3 sequence is 19 residues long. V trimming: 5 bases; J trimming: 2 bases; junction bases outside the gene matches: 15.

The V and J genes are TRBV7-3 and TRBJ1-1; D may be TRBD1 (5 bases). The CDR3 is made up of 16 amino acids. Trimming cost V 0 bases and J 0 bases, with 11 bases left between them. Germline loops: CDR1 SGHTA, CDR2 FQGTGA. The CDR3 protein is CASSLTTQGLNTEAFF. The CDR3 region has the DNA TGTGCCAGCAGCTTAACCACCCAGGGCTTGAACACTGAAGCTTTCTTT.

The rearrangement joins TRBV28 to TRBJ2-5; D call uncertain. This CDR3 is 15 amino acids long. The V end lost 4 bases, the J end lost 2 bases, and 14 bases lay between the germline ends. From germline, CDR1 is MDHEN and CDR2 SYDVKM. Here the CDR3 reads CASSSIRVAQETQYF. CDR3 sequence (DNA): TGTGCCAGCAGTTCGATTCGTGTAGCTCAAGAGACCCAGTACTTC.

V gene TRBV27 combines with J gene TRBJ2-7; D is unresolved. With 0 bases removed from V and 4 bases from J, the gap between germline ends came to 7 bases. Germline V gene lookup returns CDR1 MNHEY and CDR2 SMNVEV (reference sequence). The CDR3 covers 13 residues. The CDR3 DNA is TGTGCCAGCAGTTTATCGGCTTTATACGAGCAGTACTTC. Protein product: CASSLSALYEQYF.

The CDR3, as DNA: TGTGCCAGCAGCGTTAGCGGGGGCCCCTACGAGCAGTACTTC. It is translated as CASSVSGGPYEQYF. The gene calls are TRBV5-6 and TRBJ2-7, with 9 nucleotides matching TRBD2. V lost 4 bases to trimming and J lost 2 bases; unmatched junction nucleotides: 4. There are 14 residues in the CDR3. Per the germline V gene, CDR1 is SGHDT and CDR2 is YYEEEE.

The chain uses TRBV20-1 and TRBJ1-2, with 8 bases aligning to TRBD1. This CDR3 contains 11 residues. The J segment lost 7 bases and the V segment lost 6 bases, leaving 4 bases of the junction unmatched. CDR1 is DFQATT and CDR2 is SNEGSKA in the germline V gene (reference sequence). CDR3 nucleotides: TGCAGTGCCCTGACAGGGGCTGGCTACACCTTC. It translates to CSALTGAGYTF.

The V call is TRBV5-1, the J call TRBJ2-7, with 9 nucleotides matching TRBD2. The junction had 6 bases not matched to a gene; V was cut back by 2 bases and J by 6 bases. Germline CDR1 and CDR2: SGHRS and YFSETQ. The CDR3 is 14 residues long. CDR3 loop: CASSFGGRVTEQYF. The CDR3 DNA reads TGCGCCAGCAGCTTTGGCGGGAGGGTTACCGAGCAGTACTTC.

This chain connects TRBV6-5 to TRBJ1-6, with 7 bases matching TRBD1. The junction had 9 bases not matched to a gene; V was cut back by 5 bases and J by 11 bases. This CDR3 region has 14 residues. Germline-derived CDR1 and CDR2 are MNHEY and SVGAGI. CDR3 protein: CASSPVQGKTPLHF. CDR3 nucleotides: TGTGCCAGCAGTCCTGTACAGGGGAAAACACCCCTCCACTTT.